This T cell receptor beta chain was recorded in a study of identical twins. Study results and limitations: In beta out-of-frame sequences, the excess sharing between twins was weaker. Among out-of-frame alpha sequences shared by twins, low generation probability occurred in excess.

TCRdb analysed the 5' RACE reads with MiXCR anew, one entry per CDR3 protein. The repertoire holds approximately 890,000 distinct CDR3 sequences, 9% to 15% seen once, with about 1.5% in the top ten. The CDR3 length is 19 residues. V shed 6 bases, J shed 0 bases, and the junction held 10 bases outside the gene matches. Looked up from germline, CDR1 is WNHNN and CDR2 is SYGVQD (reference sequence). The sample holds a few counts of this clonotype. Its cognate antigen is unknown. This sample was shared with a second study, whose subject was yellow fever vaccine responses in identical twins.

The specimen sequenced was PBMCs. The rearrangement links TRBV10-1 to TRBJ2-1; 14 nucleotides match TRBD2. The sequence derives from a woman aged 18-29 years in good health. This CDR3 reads CASRGLAGGPPLSYNEQFF. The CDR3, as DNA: TGCGCCAGCAGAGGACTAGCGGGAGGCCCCCCTCTCTCCTACAATGAGCAGTTCTTC.